The rows below give T cell receptor beta chains drawn from one sample of a study of T cell changes during pregnancy in multiple sclerosis. Sequencing used immunoSEQ multiplex PCR; TCRdb keeps in-frame clones, though not all of them. Among about 20,000 clones listed, about 83% were seen once. The sample in question was CD8+ T cells from peripheral blood mononuclear cells, obtained after pregnancy. These receptors were collected from a female donor with multiple sclerosis, enrolled in a pregnancy study. The CDR3 runs from the conserved cysteine through the conserved F or W. Fields, in order: J gene, D gene, CDR3 length, V gene, CDR3 protein, CDR3 DNA. A D gene is named only where the DNA matches it firmly.

>TRBJ1-4|TRBD1|15|TRBV18
CASSRRQGRDEKLFF
TGTGCCAGCTCTCGACGACAGGGTCGCGATGAAAAACTGTTTTTT
>TRBJ2-4|TRBD1|16|TRBV9
CASSRTTGEAKNIQYF
TGTGCCAGCAGCCGGACGACAGGGGAAGCCAAAAACATTCAGTACTTC
>TRBJ2-2|-|16|TRBV13
CASSLVGQGSTGELFF
TGTGCCAGCAGCTTAGTGGGTCAAGGGAGCACCGGGGAGCTGTTTTTT
>TRBJ2-7|TRBD1|16|TRBV5-4
CASSALEGGTGYEQYF
TGTGCCAGCAGCGCTCTTGAAGGGGGCACGGGCTACGAGCAGTACTTC
>TRBJ1-4|-|15|TRBV28
CASSFWGEANEKLFF
TGTGCCAGCAGTTTTTGGGGGGAGGCTAATGAAAAACTGTTTTTT
>TRBJ2-1|TRBD2|14|TRBV29-1
CSVEVGGGQSEQFF
TGCAGCGTTGAAGTCGGGGGGGGGCAGAGTGAGCAGTTCTTC
>TRBJ2-2|-|13|TRBV25-1
CAARQGGTGELFF
TGTGCCGCTCGGCAGGGCGGCACCGGGGAGCTGTTTTTT
>TRBJ2-1|-|14|TRBV27
CASSWGGLSNEQFF
TGTGCCAGCAGTTGGGGGGGGCTTTCGAATGAGCAGTTCTTC
>TRBJ2-3|TRBD2|20|TRBV6-4
CASSDSPAGGPNRDTDTQYF
TGTGCCAGCAGTGACTCTCCAGCGGGAGGGCCCAATCGCGACACAGATACGCAGTATTTT
>TRBJ2-7|-|16|TRBV28
CASSLSVGDSSYEQYF
TGTGCCAGCAGTTTATCTGTAGGGGACTCCTCCTACGAGCAGTACTTC
>TRBJ1-1|-|13|TRBV4-1
CASSETNYIEAFF
TGCGCCAGCAGTGAAACAAATTACATTGAAGCTTTCTTT
>TRBJ2-7|-|11|TRBV5-6
CASSHNYEQYF
TGTGCCAGCAGTCACAACTACGAGCAGTACTTC
>TRBJ1-2|-|13|TRBV18
CASSPRQYYGYTF
TGTGCCAGCTCACCAAGACAGTACTATGGCTACACCTTC